Presented here are 15 T cell receptor beta chains from one specimen sequenced in a study of tumor-infiltrating lymphocytes in localized non-small cell lung cancer (dated by TCRdb to the early 2020s). The library was generated by the immunoSEQ multiplex PCR assay. In TCRdb, the immuneACCESS table is reduced to in-frame sequences with V and J assigned. These tables do not hold every clone; where another copy was compared, an unresolved V gene accounts for under half, and the others remain unexplained. This sample gives about 6,400 clones in total; less than 80% of them show up just once. The ten biggest clones cover roughly 15% of the sample. The sequenced sample was uninvolved lung tissue not adjacent to the tumor. These receptors all stem from a human donor with non-small cell lung cancer.

This clone was observed a handful of times. The V gene is TRBV29-1, the J gene TRBJ2-3, with 10 bases identical to TRBD2. Trimming took 1 base from V and 2 from J; bases not matched to a gene: 12. The CDR3 loop spans 18 amino acids. CDR1 is SQVTM, CDR2 ANQGSEA, per germline. CDR3 protein: CSVEGPLASGGITDTQYF. Here the CDR3 DNA reads TGCAGCGTTGAAGGCCCGTTGGCTAGCGGGGGTATCACAGATACGCAGTATTTT.

The V gene is TRBV19, the J gene TRBJ2-3; tentatively, D is TRBD1 (6 bases). V lost 4 bases and J lost 5, with 13 bases in between. The germline CDR1 and CDR2 sequences are LNHDA and SQIVND (reference sequence). This CDR3 contains 14 residues. CDR3 region: CASSRTERGDTQYF. The DNA for the CDR3 is TGTGCCAGTAGTAGGACAGAACGGGGAGATACGCAGTATTTT.

The CDR3 here is CASSVAGGTLKQYF. Written as DNA, the CDR3 is TGTGCCAGCAGTGTGGCAGGGGGGACTTTGAAGCAGTACTTC. The gene calls are TRBV2 and TRBJ2-7; maybe TRBD1 (7 bases). The CDR3 spans 14 residues. V was pared by 4 bases and J by 8 bases, with 18 bases between. Germline V gene lookup returns CDR1 SNHLY and CDR2 FYNNEI.

The chain couples TRBV6-1 to TRBJ1-2, with D tentatively TRBD1 (5 bases). Germline CDR1 and CDR2: MNHNS and SASEGT. V was cut by 11 bases and J by 1 base, with 17 bases left in between. The CDR3 covers 14 residues. The CDR3 region is CAGGWGSNNYGYTF. As DNA, the CDR3 is TGTGCCGGGGGATGGGGCAGTAATAACTATGGCTACACCTTC.

The V and J genes are TRBV13 and TRBJ1-2, with TRBD1 as a possible D gene (5 bases). V lost 6 bases to trimming and J lost 8 bases, with 13 bases between them. The length of the CDR3 is 12 residues. Germline CDR1 reads PRHDT; CDR2 reads FYEKMQ (reference sequence). Here the CDR3 reads CASRGDRRGYTF. The DNA for the CDR3 is TGTGCCAGCAGGGGGGACCGAAGGGGCTACACCTTC. Together with reference TRBV13 and TRBJ1-2, the CDR3 gives the full variable domain: AAGVIQSPRHLIKEKRETATLKCYPIPRHDTVYWYQQGPGQDPQFLISFYEKMQSDKGSIPDRFSAQQFSDYHSELNMSSLELGDSALYFCASRGDRRGYTFGSGTRLTVV.

The V and J genes are TRBV4-2 and TRBJ1-2, with TRBD1 matching 9 bases. The CDR3 has 16 residues. Trimming removed 2 bases from V and 0 bases from J; junction bases left unmatched: 4. Germline loops: CDR1 LGHNA, CDR2 YNFKEQ. The CDR3 here is CASSQPGQGSNYGYTF. The DNA of the CDR3 is TGTGCCAGCAGCCAACCGGGACAGGGTTCTAACTATGGCTACACCTTC.

V gene TRBV6-6 combines with J gene TRBJ2-6; TRBD2 matches 8 bases. Germline V gives CDR1 MNHNY, CDR2 SVGAGI (reference sequence). CDR3 length: 16 amino acids. The ends lost 7 bases at V and 0 bases at J; junction bases unmatched: 5. The CDR3 DNA reads as TGTGCCAGCACGACCAGCGGGGGCTCTGGGGCCAACGTCCTGACTTTC. It encodes CASTTSGGSGANVLTF.

This chain joins TRBV1 and TRBJ2-6; TRBD2 is taken as the D call from the table, unchecked against the DNA. TRBV1 is assigned pseudogene status. This CDR3 has 17 residues. The CDR3 region has the DNA TGCACCAGCAGCCAATTAGCGGGGGTCTCTGGGGCCAACGTCCTGACTTTC. Protein product: CTSSQLAGVSGANVLTF.

The rearrangement joins TRBV11-3 to TRBJ1-2, with D hard to call. This CDR3 contains 12 residues. Trimming stripped 1 base from V and 5 bases from J, with 5 bases between. The germline CDR1 and CDR2 sequences are SGHNT and YENEEA. CDR3 bases: TGTGCCAGCAGCTTAGGCCCATATGGCTACACCTTC. Protein sequence: CASSLGPYGYTF.

V gene TRBV6-4 combines with J gene TRBJ1-2; D ambiguous. The germline V gene encodes CDR1 MRHNA and CDR2 SNTAGT. V lost 6 bases to trimming and J lost 8 bases, with 16 bases between them. The CDR3 has 13 residues. The CDR3 sequence is CASSADTSSGYTF. The CDR3 region has the DNA TGTGCCAGCAGCGCCGACACATCTAGCGGCTACACCTTC.

The CDR3 DNA reads TGTGCCAGCAGCTCTCTGACTAGTAGGTACACAGATACGCAGTATTTT. Translating it yields CASSSLTSRYTDTQYF. The V gene is TRBV7-4, the J gene TRBJ2-3; possible D gene TRBD2, 6 bases. The germline gives CDR1 SGHVT, CDR2 SQSDAQ. V shed 4 bases and J shed 2 bases, with 16 bases lying between them. The length of the CDR3 is 16 residues.

This rearrangement joins TRBV7-2 to TRBJ2-1; 11 bases align to TRBD2. Germline V gives CDR1 SGHTA, CDR2 FQGNSA. V trimming: 9 bases; J trimming: 12 bases; junction bases outside the gene matches: 10. The CDR3 sequence is 13 residues long. CDR3 protein: CARPGLAAPRQFF. The CDR3 region has the DNA TGTGCCAGGCCGGGACTAGCGGCGCCGCGGCAGTTCTTC.

The chain employs TRBV7-9 and TRBJ2-7; 7 bases match TRBD1. The CDR3 is 17 amino acids. From germline, CDR1 is SEHNR and CDR2 FQNEAQ (reference sequence). The J segment lost 0 bases and the V segment lost 5 bases, leaving 13 bases of the junction unmatched. CDR3 in DNA: TGTGCCAGCAGCCCCATACTGACGACAGGGCGCTCCTACGAGCAGTACTTC. Encoded protein: CASSPILTTGRSYEQYF.

This clone was picked up one time. The chain links TRBV9 to TRBJ2-2; TRBD2 might be the D (5 bases). V gave up 4 bases and J gave up 5 bases, with 21 bases separating them. Germline values: CDR1 SGDLS, CDR2 YYNGEE. CDR3 length: 17 amino acids. The chain's CDR3 is CASSQVDPKPGTGELFF. The CDR3, as DNA: TGTGCCAGCAGCCAAGTAGACCCAAAACCGGGGACCGGGGAGCTGTTTTTT.

The chain joins TRBV19 to TRBJ2-1, with 9 nucleotides matching TRBD2. Looked up from germline, CDR1 is LNHDA and CDR2 is SQIVND (reference sequence). Trimming at V came to 3 bases and at J to 7 bases, leaving 7 bases not matched to a gene. The CDR3 extends over 15 amino acids. This chain's CDR3 is CASSIFSGSVNEQFF. CDR3 sequence (DNA): TGTGCCAGTAGTATCTTTAGCGGGAGTGTGAATGAGCAGTTCTTC.